This TCR beta chain was captured by sequencing in a study of blood T cell repertoires in COVID-19. Study-wide context: Sites in the United States, Italy and Spain provided acute and convalescent COVID-19 samples. Nucleic acid was either cDNA or gDNA, and it came from T cells, B-cell-depleted T cells, or PBMCs.

Per the original data handling: By means of reference gene primer amplification, nucleated cell counts were estimated. Clones were sequenced by immunoSEQ multiplex PCR, and TCRdb holds only the in-frame ones, with some missing. That table furnishes V, J and clone size, whereas the DNA furnished D and trimming. The sample contains about 120,000 clones, roughly four fifths of which appear only once. Sequenced: peripheral blood. The source is a man in his sixties or seventies with active or convalescent COVID-19.

Here the CDR3 reads CASSLRTPNEKLFF. The CDR3 DNA sequence: TGTGCCAGCAGCTTGAGGACACCCAATGAAAAACTGTTTTTT. This rearrangement joins TRBV5-5 to TRBJ1-4, with D maybe TRBD1 (5 bases). CDR3 length: 14 amino acids. Germline V gene data show CDR1 as SGHKS and CDR2 as YYEKEE (reference sequence). Trimming left V 1 base short and J 5 bases short, with 9 bases between.